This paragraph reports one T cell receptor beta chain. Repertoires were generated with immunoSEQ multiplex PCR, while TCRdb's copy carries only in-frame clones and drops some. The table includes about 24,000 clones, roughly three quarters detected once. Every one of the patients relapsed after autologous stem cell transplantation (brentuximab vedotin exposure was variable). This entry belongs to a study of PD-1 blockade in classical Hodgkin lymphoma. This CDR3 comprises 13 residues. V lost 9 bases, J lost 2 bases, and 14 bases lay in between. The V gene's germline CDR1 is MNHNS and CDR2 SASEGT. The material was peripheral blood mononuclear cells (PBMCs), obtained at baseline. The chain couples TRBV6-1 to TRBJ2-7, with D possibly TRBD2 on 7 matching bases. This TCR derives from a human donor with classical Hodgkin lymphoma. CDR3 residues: CASGEGEAYEQYF. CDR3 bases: TGTGCCAGTGGGGAGGGGGAAGCCTACGAGCAGTACTTC.